This T cell receptor beta chain was obtained from a study of blood T cell repertoires in COVID-19. Background on the study: Donors in the United States, Italy and Spain gave samples during acute or convalescent COVID-19. The analysed material was cDNA or gDNA that came from T cells, B-cell-depleted T cells, or PBMCs.

Measured with immunoSEQ multiplex PCR; TCRdb has only the in-frame clones, and not every one. Of 330,000 or so clones in the sample, about 88% were seen once. Participants spanned ages about 18 to 89 years and resided in about 24 US areas. Donors were grouped by their self-reported clinical history. The CDR3 is made up of 13 amino acids. J gave up 13 bases and V 5 bases, and 10 bases lay outside the gene matches. CDR1 and CDR2 from the germline V gene are SGHTA and FQGNSA. The source is a woman aged 25 to 39 who had recovered from COVID-19. The chain links TRBV7-2 to TRBJ1-1; TRBD1 aligns across 10 bases. Sequences were obtained from PBMCs or T cells enriched from blood (not recorded which). The CDR3: CASSRTGTGVSFF. In nucleotides, the CDR3 is TGTGCCAGCAGCCGAACCGGGACAGGGGTTAGTTTCTTT.